This T cell receptor (beta chain) was retrieved from a study of blood T cells in healthy people across ages. Notes on the study in general: Percentage of naive T cells showed a strong correlation with TCR beta diversity.

The individuals who served as donors were healthy Caucasians living in Russia, aged roughly 6 to 100. The draw of peripheral blood yielded ten milliliters from each donor. Alongside a J-beta primer mix, a sample-barcoded 5' primer served in a second PCR lasting about 7 to 11 cycles. Every cDNA molecule bore a tag from a template-switch adaptor containing 12 random nucleotides. TCRdb re-analysed the 5' RACE reads in MiXCR, keeping a single row per CDR3 protein. The data show more than 1.4 million distinct CDR3 sequences, roughly 45% seen once. In the case of this clonotype: Its specificity is unknown.

The CDR3 extends over 16 amino acids. Trimming stripped 0 bases from V and 7 bases from J, with 16 bases between. Germline V CDR1 and CDR2: KGHSH, LQKENI. This receptor was identified in a woman aged 18-29 years in good health. Material: blood. The rearrangement uses TRBV18 and TRBJ2-1; D call uncertain. CDR3 sequence (DNA): TGTGCCAGCTCACCACCGGTTGTAGCCGGCGTGAATGAGCAGTTCTTC. Residues: CASSPPVVAGVNEQFF.